Shown below are 25 T cell receptor beta chains from a single sample sequenced in a study of shared clonotypes between healthy human individuals. The data were produced by immunoSEQ multiplex PCR, yet TCRdb's version contains in-frame clones alone and is incomplete. The data show 2 million or so clones, 85% to 95% seen once. The sample comprised naive CD4+ T cells sorted from blood. The subset is: CD45RA+ positively selected. Receptors originate from a man between 18 and 29 years old in good health.

V usage is TRBV28 and J usage is TRBJ1-6; D not resolved. Germline CDR1 is MDHEN and CDR2 is SYDVKM. Trimming stripped 8 bases from V and 7 bases from J, with 21 bases between. The CDR3 totals 16 residues. For the CDR3, the DNA is TGTGCCAGCGGTGTTGCCGGATCAACGGGGAATTCACCCCTCCACTTT. Translation gives CASGVAGSTGNSPLHF.

This clone was found once. This chain uses TRBV5-5 with TRBJ1-2; D not resolved. The CDR3 loop spans 14 amino acids. V was clipped by 4 bases and J by 1 base, with 11 bases between them. CDR1 is SGHKS, CDR2 YYEKEE, per germline (reference sequence). The chain's CDR3 is CASSPDGHNYGYTF. In DNA form, the CDR3 reads TGTGCCAGCAGCCCGGACGGTCATAACTATGGCTACACCTTC. Using reference TRBV5-5 and TRBJ1-2 for the parts outside the CDR3, the full variable domain is DAGVTQSPTHLIKTRGQQVTLRCSPISGHKSVSWYQQVLGQGPQFIFQYYEKEERGRGNFPDRFSARQFPNYSSELNVNALLLGDSALYLCASSPDGHNYGYTFGSGTRLTVV.

Points on this clone: The sample has other DNA sequences that encode this CDR3 too. The rearrangement links TRBV6-1 to TRBJ2-7; no reliable D call. Trimming cost V 2 bases and J 4 bases, with 3 bases left between them. The length of the CDR3 is 11 residues. CDR1 is MNHNS and CDR2 is SASEGT in the germline V gene. The CDR3 region is CASSEIYEQYF. Here the CDR3 DNA reads TGTGCCAGCAGTGAAATTTACGAGCAGTACTTC.

This chain links TRBV7-2 with TRBJ1-2, with TRBD1 matching 9 bases. After removal of 5 bases from V and 8 bases from J, the junction contained 9 bases not matched to a gene. This CDR3 region has 14 residues. Per germline, CDR1 SGHTA and CDR2 FQGNSA. The CDR3 DNA reads TGTGCCAGCAGCCCTAGGACAGGGGAAGAAGGCTACACCTTC. Amino acids: CASSPRTGEEGYTF.

The V gene is TRBV11-3, the J gene TRBJ2-3; a possible D gene is TRBD1 (5 bases). In germline, CDR1 is SGHNT, CDR2 YENEEA. V was shortened by 5 bases and J by 2 bases, with 14 bases between the two germline ends. The length of the CDR3 is 15 residues. DNA for the CDR3: TGTGCCAGCAGCGCCCAGGGTCGGAACACAGATACGCAGTATTTT. It encodes CASSAQGRNTDTQYF.

The chain carries TRBV30 and TRBJ1-1; D is unclear. V lost 2 bases and J lost 1, with 11 bases in between. The length of the CDR3 is 14 residues. CDR1 and CDR2 from the germline V gene are GTSNPN and SVGIG (reference sequence). This CDR3 reads CAWSRGGPNTEAFF. For the CDR3, the DNA is TGTGCCTGGAGTCGGGGAGGGCCGAACACTGAAGCTTTCTTT.

The V gene is TRBV7-8, the J gene TRBJ1-2, with TRBD1 as a possible D gene (6 bases). CDR3 size: 14 residues. Germline V gives CDR1 SGHVS, CDR2 FQNEAQ. Trimming left V 5 bases short and J 3 bases short, with 13 bases between. Here the CDR3 reads CASSRPGADYGYTF. The CDR3 coding sequence is TGTGCCAGCAGCCGCCCGGGGGCGGACTATGGCTACACCTTC.

The chain links TRBV7-9 to TRBJ2-5; D could derive from TRBD1 or TRBD2 (5 bases each). The CDR3 consists of 13 residues. V lost 6 bases, J lost 2 bases, and 10 bases lay in between. CDR1 is SEHNR, CDR2 FQNEAQ, per germline (reference sequence). In DNA, the CDR3 is TGTGCCAGCAGGCCGGGGCCTCAAGAGACCCAGTACTTC. It codes for CASRPGPQETQYF.

This clone was observed a single time. The chain carries TRBV6-1 and TRBJ1-4; D is unresolved. This CDR3 is built from 14 residues. Germline CDR1 and CDR2: MNHNS and SASEGT. V was shortened by 5 bases and J by 4 bases, with 11 bases between the two germline ends. CDR3 bases: TGTGCCAGCAGTTGGGCCGAATTTAATGAAAAACTGTTTTTT. Protein sequence: CASSWAEFNEKLFF.

The sample holds one count of this clone. The rearrangement joins TRBV25-1 to TRBJ2-7; 11 positions match TRBD1. Per the germline V gene, CDR1 is MGHDK and CDR2 is SYGVNS. The CDR3 runs 14 residues. Trimming at V came to 8 bases and at J to 7 bases, leaving 10 bases not matched to a gene. DNA for the CDR3: TGTGCCAGCTCCGGGACAGGGGGTACTCGGGAGCAGTACTTC. This translates into CASSGTGGTREQYF.

A word on this clone: The sample carries other DNA sequences with the same CDR3. The chain recombines TRBV5-4 with TRBJ1-1; 10 bases line up with TRBD1. The CDR3 covers 13 residues. V dropped 3 bases and J dropped 6; count of bases not matched to a gene: 2. Per the germline V gene, CDR1 is SGHNT and CDR2 is YYREEE (reference sequence). CDR3 nucleotide sequence: TGTGCCAGCAGCTCGGGACAGGGGCCTGAAGCTTTCTTT. This gives the protein CASSSGQGPEAFF.

The J gene is TRBJ2-2, the V gene TRBV10-2, with D hard to call. From germline, CDR1 is WSHSY and CDR2 SAAADI. The CDR3 is made up of 12 amino acids. The V gene lost 8 bases and the J gene lost 4 bases, with 8 bases spanning the gap. The CDR3: CASEYSTGELFF. The DNA for the CDR3 is TGCGCCAGCGAATACTCCACCGGGGAGCTGTTTTTT.

V and J are TRBV10-3 and TRBJ2-7; 8 bases map to TRBD1. The CDR3 loop spans 16 amino acids. V shed 2 bases, J shed 4 bases, and the junction held 10 bases outside the gene matches. Germline CDR1 ENHRY, CDR2 SYGVKD. The CDR3 bases are TGTGCCATCAGTGAGCCAGGACAGGGTAATTCATACGAGCAGTACTTC. This gives the protein CAISEPGQGNSYEQYF.

The rearrangement joins TRBV7-6 to TRBJ1-4; the D is unclear. This CDR3 contains 12 residues. V was pared by 5 bases and J by 11 bases, with 12 bases between. From germline, CDR1 is SGHVS and CDR2 FNYEAQ. This chain's CDR3 is CASSQEGKKLFF. CDR3 sequence (DNA): TGTGCCAGCAGCCAAGAAGGAAAGAAACTGTTTTTT.

The V call is TRBV5-1, the J call TRBJ2-5; possibly TRBD2 for D (6 bases). CDR1 is SGHRS, CDR2 YFSETQ, per germline. V gave up 7 bases and J gave up 4 bases, with 17 bases separating them. The CDR3 contains 14 residues. This CDR3 reads CASRKADGRETQYF. Here the CDR3 DNA reads TGCGCCAGCCGGAAGGCGGACGGGAGAGAGACCCAGTACTTC.

The V gene is TRBV28, the J gene TRBJ1-2; the D is unclear. CDR1 is MDHEN, CDR2 SYDVKM, per germline. The V end was cut by 6 bases, the J end by 0 bases, with 14 bases between. The CDR3 loop spans 15 amino acids. The CDR3 here is CASRPPRRTNYGYTF. The CDR3, as DNA: TGTGCCAGCAGACCCCCTCGACGGACTAACTATGGCTACACCTTC.

DNA for the CDR3: TGTGCCAGCCGACAGGGAGCCGGTACGATCACCATATATTTT. Protein product: CASRQGAGTITIYF. The chain couples TRBV6-1 to TRBJ1-3, with 7 bases that match TRBD1. Germline CDR1 and CDR2: MNHNS and SASEGT. The V segment lost 8 bases and the J segment 9 bases; nucleotides outside the gene matches: 13. The CDR3 is made up of 14 amino acids.

Notes on this clone: Additional DNA sequences in this sample encode the identical CDR3. This chain connects TRBV7-2 to TRBJ2-1, with TRBD1 matching over 10 bases. V trimming: 5 bases; J trimming: 1 base; junction bases outside the gene matches: 2. The CDR3 length is 15 residues. Germline CDR1 and CDR2: SGHTA and FQGNSA. The CDR3 DNA follows: TGTGCCAGCAGCGCGGACAGGGGGTCCTACAATGAGCAGTTCTTC. It translates to CASSADRGSYNEQFF.

The V call is TRBV11-2, the J call TRBJ2-2; 7 nucleotides align to TRBD2. CDR3 size: 13 residues. The V gene's germline CDR1 is SGHAT and CDR2 FQNNGV. The CDR3 sequence is CATGGLGTGELFF. CDR3 in DNA: TGTGCAACCGGGGGGTTGGGCACCGGGGAGCTGTTTTTT.

The chain links TRBV18 to TRBJ2-3, with TRBD2 identical over 8 bases. The CDR3 is made up of 15 amino acids. Per the germline V gene, CDR1 is KGHSH and CDR2 is LQKENI. V gave up 3 bases and J gave up 5 bases; unmatched junction bases: 7. This chain's CDR3 is CASSPPAGVKDTQYF. CDR3 bases: TGTGCCAGCTCACCGCCAGCGGGAGTGAAAGATACGCAGTATTTT.

As DNA, the CDR3 is TGTGCCAGCAGCCCCGGGCAGACGAACACCGGGGAGCTGTTTTTT. Translated, it gives CASSPGQTNTGELFF. The V gene is TRBV5-6, the J gene TRBJ2-2, with D unresolved. The CDR3 has 15 amino acids. Trimming pared 4 bases from V and 0 bases from J, leaving 10 bases between. Germline V lookup: CDR1 SGHDT, CDR2 YYEEEE.

The chain has TRBV11-2 and TRBJ2-3, with D possibly matching TRBD2 (6 bases). This CDR3 has 17 amino acids. Germline CDR1 reads SGHAT; CDR2 reads FQNNGV. Trimming cost V 0 bases and J 2 bases, with 15 bases left between them. CDR3: CASSLDVGGVLTDTQYF. The CDR3 region has the DNA TGTGCCAGCAGCTTAGACGTTGGAGGGGTACTCACAGATACGCAGTATTTT.

This chain uses TRBV20-1 with TRBJ2-3; D is unclear. V shed 8 bases and J shed 1 base, with 4 bases lying between them. The CDR3 is made up of 10 amino acids. Germline lookup yields CDR1 DFQATT and CDR2 SNEGSKA (reference sequence). This CDR3 is CSYGTDTQYF. The CDR3 DNA sequence: TGCAGTTACGGCACAGATACGCAGTATTTT.

This sequence joins TRBV27 and TRBJ2-1, with D perhaps TRBD2 (6 bases). The CDR3 runs to 19 residues. The germline V gene encodes CDR1 MNHEY and CDR2 SMNVEV (reference sequence). Trimming cost V 6 bases and J 5 bases, with 29 bases left between them. The CDR3 loop reads CASSPRAGRRIPADNEQFF. The CDR3, as DNA: TGTGCCAGCAGCCCACGGGCGGGACGGCGAATCCCCGCGGACAATGAGCAGTTCTTC.

Concerning this clone itself: At the DNA level, this CDR3 is encoded by other sequences in the same sample as well. The chain combines TRBV7-2 with TRBJ2-7, with unresolved D. Germline loops: CDR1 SGHTA, CDR2 FQGNSA. CDR3 length equals 11 residues. V was trimmed by 5 bases and J by 1 base, leaving 3 bases between them. CDR3 sequence: CASSHSYEQYF. CDR3 DNA sequence: TGTGCCAGCAGCCATTCCTACGAGCAGTACTTC.